Below are 20 T cell receptor beta chains sequenced from a single sample in a study of cytomegalovirus exposure and HLA in healthy donors. In the PCR, 60 Vbeta and 13 Jbeta primers were used. The repertoire was sequenced with immunoSEQ multiplex PCR; TCRdb's copy has only in-frame clones and lacks some. The sample shows approximately 150,000 clones, roughly 75% of them seen only once. Sequencing was performed on PBMCs. These receptors all stem from a male donor in good health and CMV-seronegative.

This clone came up a few times. The chain carries TRBV4-2 and TRBJ1-1; D might be TRBD1 (6 bases). Germline-derived CDR1 and CDR2 are LGHNA and YNFKEQ. The CDR3 covers 16 residues. V was cut by 2 bases and J by 2 bases, with 15 bases left in between. The CDR3 DNA follows: TGTGCCAGCAGCCAACTACAGGGACATGGAAACACTGAAGCTTTCTTT. It is translated as CASSQLQGHGNTEAFF.

V and J are TRBV5-4 and TRBJ1-2; 7 nucleotides match TRBD1. CDR3 length: 13 residues. Germline V gives CDR1 SGHNT, CDR2 YYREEE (reference sequence). The J segment lost 4 bases and the V segment lost 0 bases, leaving 0 bases of the junction unmatched. The CDR3 loop is CASSLDRGYGYTF. The CDR3 DNA reads TGTGCCAGCAGCTTGGACAGGGGCTATGGCTACACCTTC.

The J gene is TRBJ2-1, the V gene TRBV5-6; 12 nucleotides line up with TRBD2. J was trimmed by 5 bases and V by 1 base; bases with no gene match: 1. CDR1 and CDR2 from the germline V gene are SGHDT and YYEEEE. The CDR3 has 15 amino acids. The CDR3 coding sequence is TGTGCCAGCAGCTTGCGGACTAGCGGGAACAATGAGCAGTTCTTC. Encoded protein: CASSLRTSGNNEQFF.

This clone was seen only once. The rearrangement joins TRBV9 to TRBJ2-3; D possibly corresponds to TRBD2 (6 bases). The V end lost 0 bases, the J end lost 0 bases, and 11 bases lay between the germline ends. The CDR3 is 16 amino acids. Germline loops: CDR1 SGDLS, CDR2 YYNGEE. The CDR3 region is CASSVGGEISTDTQYF. The CDR3 nucleotides read TGTGCCAGCAGCGTAGGCGGGGAGATAAGCACAGATACGCAGTATTTT.

A note on this clone: An end of the junction differs from the germline gene, which may be a read error. The chain has TRBV10-3 and TRBJ1-2; TRBD1 agrees at 7 bases. The CDR3 is 17 residues long. Germline V gene lookup returns CDR1 ENHRY and CDR2 SYGVKD. The CDR3 sequence is CAIRETGYVELSYDYTF. The DNA of the CDR3 is TGTGCCATCAGGGAGACAGGGTATGTGGAACTGTCCTATGACTACACCTTC.

This sequence joins TRBV15 and TRBJ1-1, with D possibly matching TRBD1 (5 bases). Trimming shortened V by 0 bases and J by 3 bases, and 11 bases separated the two germline ends. Looked up from germline, CDR1 is LNHNV and CDR2 is YYDKDF (reference sequence). The length of the CDR3 is 15 residues. In nucleotides, the CDR3 is TGTGCCACCAGCAGAGAACCCAGGGTCGACACTGAAGCTTTCTTT. Translation: CATSREPRVDTEAFF.

The CDR3 reads CASNLLAGGNTDTQYF. The CDR3, as DNA: TGTGCCAGCAACCTACTAGCGGGAGGAAACACAGATACGCAGTATTTT. This rearrangement joins TRBV28 to TRBJ2-3; 12 nucleotides align to TRBD2. There are 16 residues in the CDR3. CDR1 and CDR2 (germline): MDHEN, SYDVKM. V gave up 7 bases and J gave up 2 bases; unmatched junction bases: 7.

The rearrangement uses TRBV11-2 and TRBJ2-7; TRBD2 agrees at 7 bases. The CDR3 covers 15 residues. With 2 bases clipped from V and 0 bases from J, the junction kept 4 bases outside the gene matches. In germline, CDR1 is SGHAT, CDR2 FQNNGV. The chain's CDR3 is CASSLNRDYSYEQYF. Written as DNA, the CDR3 is TGTGCCAGCAGCTTAAACCGGGACTACTCCTACGAGCAGTACTTC.

This chain uses TRBV6-6 with TRBJ1-5, with a tentative D call TRBD1 (6 bases). V shed 0 bases and J shed 5 bases, with 14 bases lying between them. This CDR3 is built from 16 residues. The germline CDR1 and CDR2 sequences are MNHNY and SVGAGI (reference sequence). CDR3 region: CASSYSYREGHQPQHF. CDR3 in DNA: TGTGCCAGCAGTTACTCGTACAGGGAGGGGCATCAGCCCCAGCATTTT.

The V and J genes are TRBV5-1 and TRBJ2-1; TRBD2 aligns across 7 bases. Germline lookup yields CDR1 SGHRS and CDR2 YFSETQ. This CDR3 spans 12 amino acids. Germline trimming cut 2 bases from V and 9 bases from J; bases unmatched to any gene: 2. CDR3 protein: CASSFPGGEQFF. CDR3 DNA sequence: TGCGCCAGCAGCTTTCCGGGGGGTGAGCAGTTCTTC.

The J gene is TRBJ1-4, the V gene TRBV5-1; the D is unclear. Per the germline V gene, CDR1 is SGHRS and CDR2 is YFSETQ. Trimming cost V 0 bases and J 8 bases, with 11 bases left between them. This CDR3 spans 14 amino acids. Here the CDR3 reads CASSLGLSGEKLFF. The DNA for the CDR3 is TGCGCCAGCAGCTTGGGGCTTAGCGGCGAAAAACTGTTTTTT.

V gene TRBV7-9 combines with J gene TRBJ2-1; 9 bases are a match to TRBD1. The CDR3 extends over 15 amino acids. Per germline, CDR1 SEHNR and CDR2 FQNEAQ (reference sequence). Trimming removed 5 bases from V and 6 bases from J; junction bases left unmatched: 8. The chain's CDR3 is CASSTRDRAFNEQFF. DNA for the CDR3: TGTGCCAGCAGCACCCGGGACAGGGCGTTCAATGAGCAGTTCTTC.

The gene calls are TRBV4-2 and TRBJ2-2; 12 bases are shared with TRBD2. Germline CDR1 is LGHNA and CDR2 is YNFKEQ. Unmatched junction bases numbered 11, after V lost 4 bases and J lost 11 bases. The CDR3 sequence is 16 residues long. CDR3 bases: TGTGCCAGCAGCCCCTCACTAGCGGGAGGCTCGAGAGAGCTGTTTTTT. This sequence encodes CASSPSLAGGSRELFF.

This clone is a singleton in its sample. The chain employs TRBV6-5 and TRBJ1-5; 7 bases line up with TRBD1. The CDR3 consists of 13 residues. V shed 5 bases and J 7 bases; nucleotides not matched to a gene: 5. CDR1 and CDR2 from the germline V gene are MNHEY and SVGAGI. The CDR3 sequence: CASSRDSAQPQHF. The DNA of the CDR3 is TGTGCCAGCAGTAGGGACAGTGCACAGCCCCAGCATTTT.

The V and J genes are TRBV27 and TRBJ2-1; TRBD2 matches 9 bases. CDR1 is MNHEY, CDR2 SMNVEV, per germline (reference sequence). This CDR3 spans 16 amino acids. Trimming removed 6 bases from V and 7 bases from J; junction bases left unmatched: 13. The CDR3 coding sequence is TGTGCCAGCAGACACTTAGCGGGAGTAACAAGGAATGAGCAGTTCTTC. Protein: CASRHLAGVTRNEQFF.

The chain is built from TRBV28 and TRBJ1-2, with TRBD1 matching over 10 bases. CDR3 length: 15 amino acids. V was pared by 5 bases and J by 8 bases, with 11 bases of the junction left unmatched. From germline, CDR1 is MDHEN and CDR2 SYDVKM. The chain's CDR3 is CASSRRDRGNRGYTF. The CDR3 bases are TGTGCCAGCAGTCGCCGGGACAGGGGAAATAGGGGCTACACCTTC.

The chain employs TRBV19 and TRBJ2-1, with unresolved D. The CDR3 runs 11 residues. The V gene lost 2 bases and the J gene lost 7 bases, with 3 bases spanning the gap. The germline V gene has CDR1 LNHDA and CDR2 SQIVND (reference sequence). CDR3 bases: TGTGCCAGTAGTATAACTAATGAGCAGTTCTTC. It is translated as CASSITNEQFF. The entire variable domain, with the rest obtained from reference TRBV19 and TRBJ2-1, is as follows: DGGITQSPKYLFRKEGQNVTLSCEQNLNHDAMYWYRQDPGQGLRLIYYSQIVNDFQKGDIAEGYSVSREKKESFPLTVTSAQKNPTAFYLCASSITNEQFFGPGTRLTVL.

This clone is a singleton in its sample. This chain uses TRBV5-1 with TRBJ1-4, with 7 positions matching TRBD1. Germline CDR1 is SGHRS and CDR2 is YFSETQ. The ends lost 5 bases at V and 0 bases at J; junction bases unmatched: 4. The CDR3 is made up of 15 amino acids. The DNA of the CDR3 is TGCGCCAGCAGACCGACAGGGACAACTAATGAAAAACTGTTTTTT. This gives the protein CASRPTGTTNEKLFF.

This clone was seen only a few times. This sequence joins TRBV6-5 and TRBJ2-3; no reliable D call. CDR1 and CDR2 from the germline V gene are MNHEY and SVGAGI. The CDR3 totals 14 residues. V was clipped by 5 bases and J by 9 bases, with 18 bases between them. Here the CDR3 reads CASSGRLDPSTQYF. Here the CDR3 DNA reads TGTGCCAGCAGTGGAAGACTTGACCCCTCGACGCAGTATTTT.

The rearrangement joins TRBV5-1 to TRBJ1-4; D gene uncertain. The CDR3 is 14 residues long. Trimming removed 2 bases at V and 8 bases at J, with 13 bases between. Germline V gene sequence: CDR1 SGHRS, CDR2 YFSETQ. The CDR3 region is CASSFTPQKEKLFF. In DNA form, the CDR3 reads TGCGCCAGCAGCTTCACCCCGCAGAAGGAAAAACTGTTTTTT.